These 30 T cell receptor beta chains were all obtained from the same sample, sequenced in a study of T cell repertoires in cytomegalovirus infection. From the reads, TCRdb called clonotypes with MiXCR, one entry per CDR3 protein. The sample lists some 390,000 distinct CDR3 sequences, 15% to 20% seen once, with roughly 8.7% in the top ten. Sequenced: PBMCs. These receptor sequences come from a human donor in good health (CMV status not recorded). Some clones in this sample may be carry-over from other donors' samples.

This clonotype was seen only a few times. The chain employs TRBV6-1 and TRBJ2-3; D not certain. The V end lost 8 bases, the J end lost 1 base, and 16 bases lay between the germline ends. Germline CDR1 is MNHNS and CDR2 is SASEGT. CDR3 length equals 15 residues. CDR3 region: CASVFGPMGTDTQYF. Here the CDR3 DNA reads TGTGCCAGCGTCTTCGGCCCAATGGGCACAGATACGCAGTATTTT.

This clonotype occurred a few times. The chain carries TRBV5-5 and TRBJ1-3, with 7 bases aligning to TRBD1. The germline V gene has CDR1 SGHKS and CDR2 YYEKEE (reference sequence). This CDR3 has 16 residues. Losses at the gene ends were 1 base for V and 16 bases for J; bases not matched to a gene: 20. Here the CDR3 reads CASSLFQGQTQTRRYF. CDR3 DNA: TGTGCCAGCAGCTTGTTCCAGGGACAGACCCAAACCCGACGTTATTTT.

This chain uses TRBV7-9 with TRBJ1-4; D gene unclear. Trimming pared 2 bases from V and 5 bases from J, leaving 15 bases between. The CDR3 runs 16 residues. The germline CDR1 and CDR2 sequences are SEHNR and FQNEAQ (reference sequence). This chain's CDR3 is CASSLLSGRRNEKLFF. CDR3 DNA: TGTGCCAGCAGCTTATTGTCGGGGAGGAGGAATGAAAAACTGTTTTTT.

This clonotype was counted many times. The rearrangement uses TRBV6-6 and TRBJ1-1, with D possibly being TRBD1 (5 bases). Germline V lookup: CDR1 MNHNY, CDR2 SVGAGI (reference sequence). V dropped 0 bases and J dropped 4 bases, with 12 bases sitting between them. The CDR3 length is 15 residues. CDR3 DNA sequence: TGTGCCAGCAGTTACTCGAAAGGGGTGGCCACTGAAGCTTTCTTT. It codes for CASSYSKGVATEAFF.

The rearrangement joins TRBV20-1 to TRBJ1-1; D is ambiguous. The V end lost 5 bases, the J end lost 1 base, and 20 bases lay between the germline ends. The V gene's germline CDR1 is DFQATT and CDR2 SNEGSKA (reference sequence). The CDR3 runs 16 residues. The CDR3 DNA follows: TGCAGTGCTCCCCTGGGTGGGTTTAGGTCGAACACTGAAGCTTTCTTT. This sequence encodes CSAPLGGFRSNTEAFF.

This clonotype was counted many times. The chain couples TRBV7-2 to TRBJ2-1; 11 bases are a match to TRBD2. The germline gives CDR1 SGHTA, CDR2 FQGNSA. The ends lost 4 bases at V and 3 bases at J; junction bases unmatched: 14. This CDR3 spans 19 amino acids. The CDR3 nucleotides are TGTGCCAGCAGCTCCCGCCCCCTTAGCGGGAGGGCCGTCTACAATGAGCAGTTCTTC. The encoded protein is CASSSRPLSGRAVYNEQFF.

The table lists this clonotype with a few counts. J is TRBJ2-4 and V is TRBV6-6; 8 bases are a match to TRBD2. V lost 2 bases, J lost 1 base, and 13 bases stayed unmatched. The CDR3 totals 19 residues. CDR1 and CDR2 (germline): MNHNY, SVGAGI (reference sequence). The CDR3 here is CASSYRGSGASGAKNIQYF. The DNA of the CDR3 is TGTGCCAGCAGTTACCGCGGTAGCGGGGCCTCTGGGGCCAAAAACATTCAGTACTTC.

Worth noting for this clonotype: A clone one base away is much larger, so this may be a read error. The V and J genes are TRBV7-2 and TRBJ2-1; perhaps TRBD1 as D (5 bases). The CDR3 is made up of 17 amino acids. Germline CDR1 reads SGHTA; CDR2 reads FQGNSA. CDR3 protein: CASSPGGAESSYNEQIF. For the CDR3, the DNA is TGTGCCAGCAGCCCGGGTGGGGCGGAAAGCTCCTACAATGAGCAGATCTTC.

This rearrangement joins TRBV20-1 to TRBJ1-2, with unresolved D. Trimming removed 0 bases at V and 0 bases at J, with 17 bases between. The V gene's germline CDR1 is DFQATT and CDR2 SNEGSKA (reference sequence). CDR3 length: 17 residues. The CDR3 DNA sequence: TGCAGTGCTAGAGATCTGGGCGGCCCGGCGGCTAACTATGGCTACACCTTC. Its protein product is CSARDLGGPAANYGYTF.

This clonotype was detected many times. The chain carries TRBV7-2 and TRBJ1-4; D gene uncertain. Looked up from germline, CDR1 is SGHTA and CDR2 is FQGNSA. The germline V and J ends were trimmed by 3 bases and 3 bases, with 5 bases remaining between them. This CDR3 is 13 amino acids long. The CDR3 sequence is CASSFLANEKLFF. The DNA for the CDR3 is TGTGCCAGCAGCTTTCTTGCTAATGAAAAACTGTTTTTT. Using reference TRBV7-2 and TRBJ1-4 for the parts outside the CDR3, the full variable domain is GAGVSQSPSNKVTEKGKDVELRCDPISGHTALYWYRQSLGQGLEFLIYFQGNSAPDKSGLPSDRFSAERTGGSVSTLTIQRTQQEDSAVYLCASSFLANEKLFFGSGTQLSVL.

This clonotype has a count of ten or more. CDR3: CASSLGQGSDTQYF. CDR3 in DNA: TGCGCCAGCAGCCTCGGACAGGGCTCAGATACGCAGTATTTT. The chain joins TRBV5-1 to TRBJ2-3; the match to TRBD1 covers 8 bases. Germline values: CDR1 SGHRS, CDR2 YFSETQ. J lost 4 bases, V lost 4 bases, and 5 bases had no gene match. The length of the CDR3 is 14 residues.

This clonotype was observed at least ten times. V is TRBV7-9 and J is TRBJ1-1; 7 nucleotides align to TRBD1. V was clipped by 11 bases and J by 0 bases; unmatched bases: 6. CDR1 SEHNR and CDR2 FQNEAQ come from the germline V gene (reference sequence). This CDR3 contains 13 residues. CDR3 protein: CAGEQGMNTEAFF. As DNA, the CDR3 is TGTGCCGGAGAACAGGGGATGAACACTGAAGCTTTCTTT.

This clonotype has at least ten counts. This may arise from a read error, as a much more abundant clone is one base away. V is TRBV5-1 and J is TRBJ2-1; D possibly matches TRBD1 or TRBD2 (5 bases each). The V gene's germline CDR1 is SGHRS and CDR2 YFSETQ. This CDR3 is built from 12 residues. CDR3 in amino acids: CASSLEGNEQFF. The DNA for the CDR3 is TGTGCCAGCAGCTTAGAGGGGAATGAGCAGTTCTTC. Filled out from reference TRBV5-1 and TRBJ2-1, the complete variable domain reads KAGVTQTPRYLIKTRGQQVTLSCSPISGHRSVSWYQQTPGQGLQFLFEYFSETQRNKGNFPGRFSGRQFSNSRSEMNVSTLELGDSALYLCASSLEGNEQFFGPGTRLTVL.

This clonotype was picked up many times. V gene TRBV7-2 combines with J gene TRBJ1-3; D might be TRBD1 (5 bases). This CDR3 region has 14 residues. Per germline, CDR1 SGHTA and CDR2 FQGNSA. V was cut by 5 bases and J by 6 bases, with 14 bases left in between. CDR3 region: CASSQPGPENTIYF. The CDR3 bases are TGTGCCAGCAGCCAACCGGGGCCGGAAAACACCATATATTTT.

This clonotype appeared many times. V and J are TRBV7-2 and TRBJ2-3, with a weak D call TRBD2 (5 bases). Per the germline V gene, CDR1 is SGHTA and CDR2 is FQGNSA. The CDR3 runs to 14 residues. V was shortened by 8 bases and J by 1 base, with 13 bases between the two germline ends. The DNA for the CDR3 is TGTGCCAGCGGTAAGGTTAGCGGCACAGATACGCAGTATTTT. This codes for CASGKVSGTDTQYF. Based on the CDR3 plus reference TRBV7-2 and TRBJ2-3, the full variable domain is GAGVSQSPSNKVTEKGKDVELRCDPISGHTALYWYRQSLGQGLEFLIYFQGNSAPDKSGLPSDRFSAERTGGSVSTLTIQRTQQEDSAVYLCASGKVSGTDTQYFGPGTRLTVL.

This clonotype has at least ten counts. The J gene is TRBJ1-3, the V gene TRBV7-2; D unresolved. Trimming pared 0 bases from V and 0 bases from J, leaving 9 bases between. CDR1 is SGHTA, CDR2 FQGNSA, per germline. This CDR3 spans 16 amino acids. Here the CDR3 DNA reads TGTGCCAGCAGCTTAGCAGGTCCTGACTCTGGAAACACCATATATTTT. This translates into CASSLAGPDSGNTIYF. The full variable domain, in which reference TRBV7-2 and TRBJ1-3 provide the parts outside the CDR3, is GAGVSQSPSNKVTEKGKDVELRCDPISGHTALYWYRQSLGQGLEFLIYFQGNSAPDKSGLPSDRFSAERTGGSVSTLTIQRTQQEDSAVYLCASSLAGPDSGNTIYFGEGSWLTVV.

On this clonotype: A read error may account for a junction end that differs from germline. CDR3 bases: TGCGCCAGCGGCCAGTCAGGGGGCTCCTACGAGCAGTACTTC. Its translation is CASGQSGGSYEQYF. This sequence joins TRBV4-1 and TRBJ2-7; 7 bases agree with TRBD1. The germline V gene has CDR1 MGHRA and CDR2 YSYEKL. This CDR3 has 14 amino acids.

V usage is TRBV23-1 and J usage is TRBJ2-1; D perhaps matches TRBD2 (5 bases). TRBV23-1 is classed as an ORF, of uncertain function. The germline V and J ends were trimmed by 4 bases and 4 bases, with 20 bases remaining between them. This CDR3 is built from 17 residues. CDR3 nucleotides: TGCGCCAGCAGTCCACCGAAACTAGTGGGATCTTACAATGAGCAGTTCTTC. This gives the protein CASSPPKLVGSYNEQFF.

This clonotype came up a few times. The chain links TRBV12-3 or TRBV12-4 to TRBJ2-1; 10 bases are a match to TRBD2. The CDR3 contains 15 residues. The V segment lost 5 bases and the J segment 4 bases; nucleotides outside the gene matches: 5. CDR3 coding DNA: TGTGCCAGCAGTCCCCCGGGACTAGCGTACAATGAGCAGTTCTTC. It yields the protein CASSPPGLAYNEQFF.

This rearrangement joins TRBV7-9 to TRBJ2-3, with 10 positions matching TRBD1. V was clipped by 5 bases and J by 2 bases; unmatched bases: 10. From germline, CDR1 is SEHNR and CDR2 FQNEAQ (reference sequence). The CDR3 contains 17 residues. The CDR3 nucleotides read TGTGCCAGCAGCGAAGACAGGGGGCGCGGGTCCACAGATACGCAGTATTTT. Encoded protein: CASSEDRGRGSTDTQYF.

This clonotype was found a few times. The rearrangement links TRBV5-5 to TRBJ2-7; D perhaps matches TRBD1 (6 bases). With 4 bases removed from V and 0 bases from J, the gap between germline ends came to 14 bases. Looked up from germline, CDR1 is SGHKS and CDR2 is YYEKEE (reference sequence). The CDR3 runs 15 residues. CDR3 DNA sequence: TGTGCCAGCAGCAACCGGGACATCCTCTCCTACGAGCAGTACTTC. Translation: CASSNRDILSYEQYF.

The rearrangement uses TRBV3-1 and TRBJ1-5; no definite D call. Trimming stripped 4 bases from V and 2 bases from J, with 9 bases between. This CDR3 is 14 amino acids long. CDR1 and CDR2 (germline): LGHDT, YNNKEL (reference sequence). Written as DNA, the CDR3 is TGTGCCAGCAGCCCACGGGCCCGCAATCAGCCCCAGCATTTT. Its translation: CASSPRARNQPQHF.

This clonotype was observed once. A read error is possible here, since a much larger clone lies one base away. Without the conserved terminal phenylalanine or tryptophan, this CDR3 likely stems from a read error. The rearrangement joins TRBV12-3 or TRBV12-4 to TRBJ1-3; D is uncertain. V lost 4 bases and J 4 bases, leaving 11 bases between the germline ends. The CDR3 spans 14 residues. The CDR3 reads CASSWWGRGNTIYL. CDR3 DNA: TGTGCCAGCAGTTGGTGGGGAAGGGGAAACACCATATATTTG.

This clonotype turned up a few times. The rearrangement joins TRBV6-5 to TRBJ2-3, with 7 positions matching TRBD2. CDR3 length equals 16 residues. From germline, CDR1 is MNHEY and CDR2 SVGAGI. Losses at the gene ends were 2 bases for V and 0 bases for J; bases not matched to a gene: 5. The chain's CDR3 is CASSYGVGGSTDTQYF. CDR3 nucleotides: TGTGCCAGCAGTTACGGGGTGGGGGGGAGCACAGATACGCAGTATTTT.

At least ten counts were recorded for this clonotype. Here the CDR3 DNA reads TGTGCCAGCAGCCACACCACAGGGTACACTGAAGCTTTCTTT. Protein: CASSHTTGYTEAFF. This sequence joins TRBV7-2 and TRBJ1-1; tentative D call: TRBD1 (6 bases). Germline V CDR1 and CDR2: SGHTA, FQGNSA. The V gene lost 5 bases and the J gene lost 3 bases, with 13 bases spanning the gap. The CDR3 runs 14 residues.

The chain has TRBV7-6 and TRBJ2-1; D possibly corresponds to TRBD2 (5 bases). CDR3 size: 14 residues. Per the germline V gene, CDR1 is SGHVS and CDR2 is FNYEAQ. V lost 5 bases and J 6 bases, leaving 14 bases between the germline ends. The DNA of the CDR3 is TGTGCCAGCAGCACCTCGGACTCCCCCAATGAGCAGTTCTTC. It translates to CASSTSDSPNEQFF. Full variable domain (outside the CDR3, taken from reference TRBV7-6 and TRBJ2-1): GAGVSQSPRYKVTKRGQDVALRCDPISGHVSLYWYRQALGQGPEFLTYFNYEAQQDKSGLPNDRFSAERPEGSISTLTIQRTEQRDSAMYRCASSTSDSPNEQFFGPGTRLTVL.

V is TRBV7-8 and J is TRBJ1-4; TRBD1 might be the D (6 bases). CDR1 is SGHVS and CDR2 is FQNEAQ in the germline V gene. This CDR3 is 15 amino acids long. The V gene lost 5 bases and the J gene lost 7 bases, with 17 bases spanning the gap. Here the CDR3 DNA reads TGTGCCAGCAGCCCGGTAGGGGGGCAGGGTGAAAAACTGTTTTTT. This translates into CASSPVGGQGEKLFF.

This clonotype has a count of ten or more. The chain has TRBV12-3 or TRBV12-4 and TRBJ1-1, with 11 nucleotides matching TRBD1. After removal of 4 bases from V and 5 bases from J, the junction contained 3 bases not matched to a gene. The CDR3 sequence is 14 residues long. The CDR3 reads CASSYGTGGTEAFF. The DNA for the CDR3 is TGTGCCAGCAGTTATGGGACAGGGGGAACTGAAGCTTTCTTT.

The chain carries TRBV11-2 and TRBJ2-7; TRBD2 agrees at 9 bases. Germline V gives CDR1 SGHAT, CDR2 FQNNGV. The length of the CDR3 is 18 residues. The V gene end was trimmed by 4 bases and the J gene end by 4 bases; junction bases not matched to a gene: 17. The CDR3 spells CASSSYPPGLARPYEQYF. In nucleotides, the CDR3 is TGTGCCAGCAGCTCCTACCCTCCGGGACTAGCCCGCCCTTACGAGCAGTACTTC.

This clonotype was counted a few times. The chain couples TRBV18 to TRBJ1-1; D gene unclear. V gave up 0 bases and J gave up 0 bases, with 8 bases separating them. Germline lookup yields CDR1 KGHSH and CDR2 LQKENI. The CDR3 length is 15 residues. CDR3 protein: CASSPPPGMNTEAFF. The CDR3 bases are TGTGCCAGCTCACCACCCCCGGGCATGAACACTGAAGCTTTCTTT.